This is a list of T cell receptor beta chains from one sample in a study of T cell responses to AZD1222 COVID-19 vaccine. Measured with immunoSEQ multiplex PCR; TCRdb has only the in-frame clones, and not every one. The table shows 120,000 to 150,000 clones, with about 93% occurring only once. The sequencing here drew on peripheral blood, taken on day 0 of AZD1222 vaccination. The receptors stem from an adult in good health. CDR3s include the opening cysteine and the closing phenylalanine or tryptophan. D genes are given only for firm matches. A clone size is listed for some rows: how often the clone was seen (once, few, many), or a class if it is expanded.

v_call: TRBV19; clone_size: -; j_call: TRBJ1-1; d_call: -; cdr3_length: 14; cdr3_aa: CASSIRGLSTEAFF; cdr3_nt: TGTGCCAGTAGTATTAGGGGGTTGAGCACTGAAGCTTTCTTT
v_call: TRBV11-3; clone_size: -; j_call: TRBJ2-2; d_call: TRBD2; cdr3_length: 15; cdr3_aa: CASSSSGSMAGELFF; cdr3_nt: TGTGCCAGCAGCTCTAGCGGGAGTATGGCCGGGGAGCTGTTTTTT
v_call: TRBV7-3; clone_size: -; j_call: TRBJ2-3; d_call: -; cdr3_length: 15; cdr3_aa: CASSRSRTSTDTQYF; cdr3_nt: TGTGCCAGCAGCCGATCACGGACCTCCACAGATACGCAGTATTTT
v_call: TRBV18; clone_size: -; j_call: TRBJ2-2; d_call: -; cdr3_length: 14; cdr3_aa: CASSPELVTGELFF; cdr3_nt: TGTGCCAGCTCACCAGAGTTGGTCACCGGGGAGCTGTTTTTT
v_call: TRBV5-1; clone_size: -; j_call: TRBJ2-7; d_call: -; cdr3_length: 13; cdr3_aa: CASSLVQNYEQYF; cdr3_nt: TGCGCCAGCAGCTTGGTACAGAACTACGAGCAGTACTTC
v_call: TRBV28; clone_size: -; j_call: TRBJ2-5; d_call: -; cdr3_length: 12; cdr3_aa: CASSFPRRTQYF; cdr3_nt: TGTGCCAGCAGTTTTCCCCGAAGGACCCAGTACTTC
v_call: TRBV14; clone_size: -; j_call: TRBJ1-2; d_call: TRBD1; cdr3_length: 16; cdr3_aa: CASSQERTGKVYGYTF; cdr3_nt: TGTGCCAGCAGCCAAGAACGGACAGGGAAGGTGTATGGCTACACCTTC
v_call: TRBV28; clone_size: once; j_call: TRBJ2-3; d_call: TRBD1; cdr3_length: 16; cdr3_aa: CASSPTGTGEMLTQYF; cdr3_nt: TGTGCCAGCAGTCCAACCGGGACAGGGGAAATGCTTACGCAGTATTTT
v_call: TRBV7-2; clone_size: -; j_call: TRBJ1-6; d_call: TRBD1; cdr3_length: 16; cdr3_aa: CASSLGSAGGGSPLHF; cdr3_nt: TGTGCCAGCAGCTTAGGTTCGGCAGGGGGTGGGTCACCCCTCCACTTT
v_call: TRBV2; clone_size: -; j_call: TRBJ2-7; d_call: -; cdr3_length: 12; cdr3_aa: CASSVRWFQQYF; cdr3_nt: TGTGCCAGCAGTGTAAGGTGGTTTCAGCAGTACTTC
v_call: TRBV10-3; clone_size: -; j_call: TRBJ2-7; d_call: TRBD2; cdr3_length: 12; cdr3_aa: CAISEERGEQYF; cdr3_nt: TGTGCCATCAGTGAGGAGCGGGGGGAGCAGTACTTC
v_call: TRBV10-3; clone_size: -; j_call: TRBJ2-1; d_call: -; cdr3_length: 12; cdr3_aa: CAISERQGRQFF; cdr3_nt: TGTGCCATCAGTGAGAGGCAGGGTCGGCAGTTCTTC
v_call: TRBV27; clone_size: -; j_call: TRBJ2-6; d_call: -; cdr3_length: 16; cdr3_aa: CASSFTSGSGANVLTF; cdr3_nt: TGTGCCAGCAGTTTCACCTCAGGCTCTGGGGCCAACGTCCTGACTTTC
v_call: TRBV28; clone_size: -; j_call: TRBJ2-7; d_call: -; cdr3_length: 13; cdr3_aa: CASSLFVHYEQYF; cdr3_nt: TGTGCCAGCAGTTTATTCGTCCACTACGAGCAGTACTTC